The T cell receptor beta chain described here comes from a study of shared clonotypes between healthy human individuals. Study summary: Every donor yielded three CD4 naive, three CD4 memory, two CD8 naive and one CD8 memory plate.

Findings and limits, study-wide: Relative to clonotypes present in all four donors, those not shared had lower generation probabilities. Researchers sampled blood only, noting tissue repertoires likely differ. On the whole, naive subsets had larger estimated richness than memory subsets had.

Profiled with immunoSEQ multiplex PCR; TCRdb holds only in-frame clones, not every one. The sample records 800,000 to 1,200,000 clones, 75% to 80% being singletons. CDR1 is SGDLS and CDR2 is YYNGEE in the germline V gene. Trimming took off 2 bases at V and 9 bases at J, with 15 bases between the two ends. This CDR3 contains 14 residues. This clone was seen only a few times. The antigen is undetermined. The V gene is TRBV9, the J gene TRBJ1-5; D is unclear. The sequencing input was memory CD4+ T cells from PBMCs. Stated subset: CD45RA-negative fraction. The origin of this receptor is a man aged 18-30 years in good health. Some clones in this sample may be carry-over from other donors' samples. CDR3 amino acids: CASSVSMDPWPQHF. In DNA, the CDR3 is TGTGCCAGCAGCGTTAGTATGGACCCTTGGCCCCAGCATTTT.